These T cell receptor beta chains were read from a single sample in a study of cytomegalovirus exposure and HLA in healthy donors. Profiled with immunoSEQ multiplex PCR; TCRdb holds only in-frame clones, not every one. The sample contains some 150,000 clones, around 70% of which appear only once. The sample taken for sequencing was PBMCs. Receptors were obtained from a woman in her 30s in good health and CMV-seronegative. CDR3s include the opening cysteine and the closing phenylalanine or tryptophan. A D gene is named only where the DNA matches it firmly. Clone size is not always given. Where it is, it says once, few, many or a class for expanded clones.

clone_size: NA
j_call: TRBJ2-3
d_call: NA
v_call: TRBV5-1
cdr3_nt: TGCGCCAGCAGCTTGGGCGGGGCAGGAGGGAACACAGATACGCAGTATTTT
cdr3_aa: CASSLGGAGGNTDTQYF

clone_size: NA
j_call: TRBJ1-2
d_call: NA
v_call: TRBV5-1
cdr3_nt: TGCGCCAGCAGCTTGGGGGGGTCACAGGGTCCTAACTATGGCTACACCTTC
cdr3_aa: CASSLGGSQGPNYGYTF

clone_size: NA
j_call: TRBJ2-3
d_call: TRBD2
v_call: TRBV7-3
cdr3_nt: TGTGCCAGCCTAGCGGGAGCAGATACGCAGTATTTT
cdr3_aa: CASLAGADTQYF

clone_size: few
j_call: TRBJ2-1
d_call: TRBD2
v_call: TRBV10-2
cdr3_nt: TGCGCCAGCACCACCCCTAGCGGGAGGGCCCTCAGGAATGAGCAGTTCTTC
cdr3_aa: CASTTPSGRALRNEQFF

clone_size: few
j_call: TRBJ2-5
d_call: TRBD2
v_call: TRBV27
cdr3_nt: TGTGCCAGCAGTTTGATTAGCGGGGTTCAAGAGACCCAGTACTTC
cdr3_aa: CASSLISGVQETQYF

clone_size: NA
j_call: TRBJ2-1
d_call: NA
v_call: TRBV11-3
cdr3_nt: TGTGCCAGCAGCCGACGACAGGACCCCTACAATGAGCAGTTCTTC
cdr3_aa: CASSRRQDPYNEQFF

clone_size: NA
j_call: TRBJ2-1
d_call: TRBD2
v_call: TRBV11-2
cdr3_nt: TGTGCCAGCAGCCCGACTAGCGGGGGGTCAAATGAGCAGTTCTTC
cdr3_aa: CASSPTSGGSNEQFF

clone_size: NA
j_call: TRBJ2-7
d_call: NA
v_call: TRBV9
cdr3_nt: TGTGCCAGCAGCGTGGGGGCCGGGGACTACGAGCAGTACTTC
cdr3_aa: CASSVGAGDYEQYF

clone_size: few
j_call: TRBJ2-7
d_call: NA
v_call: TRBV7-9
cdr3_nt: TGTGCCAGCAGCTTAGATGACAGGATGAAGCAGTACTTC
cdr3_aa: CASSLDDRMKQYF

clone_size: NA
j_call: TRBJ1-2
d_call: TRBD1
v_call: TRBV7-2
cdr3_nt: TGTGCCAGCAGCTCCGAACCGACAGGGGGCGGCTTTAACACCTTC
cdr3_aa: CASSSEPTGGGFNTF

clone_size: NA
j_call: TRBJ1-6
d_call: TRBD1
v_call: TRBV5-1
cdr3_nt: TGCGCCAGCAGCTTGGAGGGGACAGGGGACTCACCCCTCCACTTT
cdr3_aa: CASSLEGTGDSPLHF

clone_size: once
j_call: TRBJ2-5
d_call: TRBD2
v_call: TRBV10-2
cdr3_nt: TGCGCCAGCAGTGAATTCGCGGGAGGGGCCGAGACCCAGTACTTC
cdr3_aa: CASSEFAGGAETQYF

clone_size: NA
j_call: TRBJ2-3
d_call: NA
v_call: TRBV7-2
cdr3_nt: TGTGCCAGCAGCCAACCGGGAGACAACACAGATACGCAGTATTTT
cdr3_aa: CASSQPGDNTDTQYF

clone_size: NA
j_call: TRBJ2-5
d_call: TRBD1
v_call: TRBV5-1
cdr3_nt: TGCGCCAGCAGCTTGGAATCACAGGGGGGAGAGACCCAGTACTTC
cdr3_aa: CASSLESQGGETQYF

clone_size: NA
j_call: TRBJ2-3
d_call: NA
v_call: TRBV10-3
cdr3_nt: TGTGCCATCAGTGAAGGAGCGGAGTCCACAGATACGCAGTATTTT
cdr3_aa: CAISEGAESTDTQYF

clone_size: NA
j_call: TRBJ2-1
d_call: NA
v_call: TRBV4-1
cdr3_nt: TGCGCCAGCAGCCCCAGGGTACGAGAGGAGAGAGGCTACAATGAGCAGTTCTTC
cdr3_aa: CASSPRVREERGYNEQFF

clone_size: few
j_call: TRBJ2-1
d_call: TRBD2
v_call: TRBV4-2
cdr3_nt: TGTGCCAGCAGCCGGGAACCCTCTAGCGGGGGTTACAATGAGCAGTTCTTC
cdr3_aa: CASSREPSSGGYNEQFF

clone_size: NA
j_call: TRBJ2-2
d_call: TRBD2
v_call: TRBV5-1
cdr3_nt: TGCGCCAGCAGCTCGCGGGAGTTCGGGGAGCTGTTTTTT
cdr3_aa: CASSSREFGELFF

clone_size: NA
j_call: TRBJ2-3
d_call: TRBD2
v_call: TRBV5-4
cdr3_nt: TGTGCCTGTTCGACTAGCGGGACGGGAGATACGCAGTATTTT
cdr3_aa: CACSTSGTGDTQYF

clone_size: NA
j_call: TRBJ2-3
d_call: NA
v_call: TRBV18
cdr3_nt: TGTGCCAGCTCCCGGGGTGACACAGATACGCAGTATTTT
cdr3_aa: CASSRGDTDTQYF

clone_size: few
j_call: TRBJ1-4
d_call: NA
v_call: TRBV7-7
cdr3_nt: TGTGCTAGCAGCTTAGCCCTTAATGAAAAACTGTTTTTT
cdr3_aa: CASSLALNEKLFF

clone_size: once
j_call: TRBJ1-4
d_call: TRBD1
v_call: TRBV9
cdr3_nt: TGTGCCAGCAGCGCTGGACAGGGAGCAACTAATGAAAAACTGTTTTTT
cdr3_aa: CASSAGQGATNEKLFF

clone_size: NA
j_call: TRBJ2-7
d_call: NA
v_call: TRBV20-1
cdr3_nt: TGCAGTGTCTCTAGGGGCGAGCAGTACTTC
cdr3_aa: CSVSRGEQYF

clone_size: NA
j_call: TRBJ2-5
d_call: NA
v_call: TRBV5-1
cdr3_nt: TGCGCCACCGGACAAAGCGGGCTAGAGACCCAGTACTTC
cdr3_aa: CATGQSGLETQYF

clone_size: NA
j_call: TRBJ1-1
d_call: NA
v_call: TRBV5-1
cdr3_nt: TGCGCCAGCAGCCTTCAACAGGGAAGGGGCACTGAAGCTTTCTTT
cdr3_aa: CASSLQQGRGTEAFF

clone_size: NA
j_call: TRBJ2-7
d_call: TRBD1
v_call: TRBV19
cdr3_nt: TGTGCCAGTAGTATAGAAGAACAGGGGGTAGGTAATCCGTACTACGAGCAGTACTTC
cdr3_aa: CASSIEEQGVGNPYYEQYF

clone_size: NA
j_call: TRBJ2-7
d_call: TRBD2
v_call: TRBV11-2
cdr3_nt: TGTGCCAGCAGCTCCATAGCGGGAGCTGGAGAGCAGTACTTC
cdr3_aa: CASSSIAGAGEQYF

clone_size: NA
j_call: TRBJ1-4
d_call: NA
v_call: TRBV4-2
cdr3_nt: TGTGCCAGCAGCCAAGACCGGGGTTCGGCTGAAAAACTGTTTTTT
cdr3_aa: CASSQDRGSAEKLFF

clone_size: once
j_call: TRBJ2-1
d_call: NA
v_call: TRBV25-1
cdr3_nt: TGTGCCAGCGAACAGTACAATGAGCAGTTCTTC
cdr3_aa: CASEQYNEQFF

clone_size: NA
j_call: TRBJ2-5
d_call: TRBD2
v_call: TRBV30
cdr3_nt: TGTGCCTGGACCGAACTAGCGGGAGGGCTAGCAGAGACCCAGTACTTC
cdr3_aa: CAWTELAGGLAETQYF

clone_size: NA
j_call: TRBJ1-6
d_call: NA
v_call: TRBV9
cdr3_nt: TGTGCCAGCAGCCCCCACACAGGGTTAAATTCACCCCTCCACTTT
cdr3_aa: CASSPHTGLNSPLHF

clone_size: NA
j_call: TRBJ2-7
d_call: NA
v_call: TRBV27
cdr3_nt: TGTGCCAGCAGTTTACAGGGCAGACCCTACGAGCAGTACTTC
cdr3_aa: CASSLQGRPYEQYF

clone_size: NA
j_call: TRBJ2-6
d_call: NA
v_call: TRBV5-6
cdr3_nt: TGTGCCAGCAGCCGCGGACTCTCTGGGGCCAACGTCCTGACTTTC
cdr3_aa: CASSRGLSGANVLTF

clone_size: NA
j_call: TRBJ2-1
d_call: NA
v_call: TRBV7-3
cdr3_nt: TGTGCCAGCAGCTACTCGTCCTCCCTCAATGAGCAGTTCTTC
cdr3_aa: CASSYSSSLNEQFF

clone_size: few
j_call: TRBJ1-2
d_call: NA
v_call: TRBV5-1
cdr3_nt: TGCGCCAGCAGCTTAGACAGCCCCCTTTTGGGCTACACCTTC
cdr3_aa: CASSLDSPLLGYTF

clone_size: few
j_call: TRBJ2-5
d_call: TRBD1
v_call: TRBV5-1
cdr3_nt: TGCGCCAGCAGCGCCGGGCGTATAGGGGGCCTGGAGACCCAGTACTTC
cdr3_aa: CASSAGRIGGLETQYF

clone_size: NA
j_call: TRBJ1-2
d_call: TRBD1
v_call: TRBV29-1
cdr3_nt: TGCAGCGTTGGAGAACGGGACAGGAACTATGGCTACACCTTC
cdr3_aa: CSVGERDRNYGYTF

clone_size: few
j_call: TRBJ1-2
d_call: TRBD1
v_call: TRBV28
cdr3_nt: TGTGCCAGCAGTACAGGGGCCGATAGCTATGGCTACACCTTC
cdr3_aa: CASSTGADSYGYTF